A single sample gave rise to the 30 T cell receptor beta chains below, sequenced in a study of CD8 T cells in ankylosing spondylitis (dated 2017 in TCRdb). Preparation of the library involved 5' RACE. Sequenced on an Illumina HiSeq 2500. Clones were called with MiXCR by TCRdb after fastp trimmed the public reads at Q25, and only in-frame beta chains were retained. For every CDR3 protein sequence, its rows merge into one entry that carries the most common genes and DNA. The sample table records about 140,000 distinct CDR3 sequences; about 7% of these occur just once. The ten top clones hold 9.5% to 15% of the sample. Sequenced sample: blood, either unsorted or a sorted T cell fraction (not recorded which). These receptors were obtained from a female donor with ankylosing spondylitis or in good health (not recorded which).

This clonotype was detected many times. This rearrangement joins TRBV4-1 to TRBJ1-3; D gene uncertain. The CDR3 consists of 13 residues. V was trimmed by 1 base and J by 4 bases, leaving 5 bases between them. CDR1 and CDR2 (germline): MGHRA, YSYEKL. CDR3 DNA: TGCGCCAGCAGCCAAGTTGCGGGAAACACCATATATTTT. Residues: CASSQVAGNTIYF.

Details on this clonotype: The junction shows a germline mismatch at one end, possibly a read error. The rearrangement uses TRBV19 and TRBJ2-5; 9 bases line up with TRBD2. The germline V gene encodes CDR1 LNHDA and CDR2 SQIVND (reference sequence). This CDR3 contains 15 residues. The DNA of the CDR3 is TGTGCCAGTAGCATAGCGGGGGAGTACCAAGAGACCCAGTACTTC. The encoded protein is CASSIAGEYQETQYF. Full variable domain (outside the CDR3, taken from reference TRBV19 and TRBJ2-5): DGGITQSPKYLFRKEGQNVTLSCEQNLNHDAMYWYRQDPGQGLRLIYYSQIVNDFQKGDIAEGYSVSREKKESFPLTVTSAQKNPTAFYLCASSIAGEYQETQYFGPGTRLLVL.

This clonotype occurred a few times. This CDR3 reads CSVYRDGLNYNEQFF. DNA for the CDR3: TGCAGCGTTTACCGGGACGGGTTAAACTACAATGAGCAGTTCTTC. This chain connects TRBV29-1 to TRBJ2-1; the D call may be TRBD1 or TRBD2 (5 bases each). The germline V gene encodes CDR1 SQVTM and CDR2 ANQGSEA. The CDR3 sequence is 15 residues long. V lost 5 bases and J 3 bases, leaving 17 bases between the germline ends.

Ten or more counts support this clonotype. This chain joins TRBV5-1 and TRBJ1-1; D might be TRBD1 (6 bases). Germline V CDR1 and CDR2: SGHRS, YFSETQ. This CDR3 has 15 residues. Trimming removed 0 bases at V and 1 base at J, with 10 bases between. CDR3 region: CASSLETGENTEAFF. The CDR3 DNA reads as TGCGCCAGCAGCTTGGAGACAGGAGAGAACACTGAAGCTTTCTTT.

In this sample, this clonotype turned up many times. The chain links TRBV9 to TRBJ2-7; 7 bases match TRBD1. V gave up 3 bases and J gave up 3 bases; unmatched junction bases: 9. Germline V gene lookup returns CDR1 SGDLS and CDR2 YYNGEE. The CDR3 is 15 amino acids. CDR3 DNA sequence: TGTGCCAGCAGCGCGGGCCCCACAGGGGACTACGAGCAGTACTTC. Protein product: CASSAGPTGDYEQYF.

This clonotype has a count of ten or more. J is TRBJ2-3 and V is TRBV7-3; D remains ambiguous. Germline-derived CDR1 and CDR2 are SGHTA and FQGTGA. The CDR3 consists of 13 residues. V gave up 1 base and J gave up 6 bases, with 8 bases separating them. This CDR3 is CASSLSVRDTQYF. CDR3 nucleotide sequence: TGTGCCAGCAGCTTAAGCGTTCGGGATACGCAGTATTTT.

The chain joins TRBV12-3 or TRBV12-4 to TRBJ1-4, with D unclear. This CDR3 contains 15 residues. Trimming removed 6 bases from V and 3 bases from J, with 14 bases in between. The CDR3 is CASRAGRAANEKLFF. For the CDR3, the DNA is TGTGCCAGCAGAGCCGGACGGGCGGCTAATGAAAAACTGTTTTTT.

This clonotype occurred many times. J is TRBJ2-1 and V is TRBV20-1; no clear D gene. CDR1 DFQATT and CDR2 SNEGSKA come from the germline V gene (reference sequence). This CDR3 contains 12 residues. Trimming cost V 3 bases and J 5 bases, with 8 bases left between them. CDR3 nucleotides: TGCAGTGCTAGTAGGTCAAACAATGAGCAGTTCTTC. As protein: CSASRSNNEQFF.

This clonotype was recorded at least ten times. J is TRBJ2-1 and V is TRBV5-1, with 9 positions matching TRBD2. The germline CDR1 and CDR2 sequences are SGHRS and YFSETQ. V trimming: 3 bases; J trimming: 8 bases; junction bases outside the gene matches: 9. The CDR3 is made up of 15 amino acids. For the CDR3, the DNA is TGCGCCAGCAGCTCCGTCGCGGGGGGGGTGTATGAGCAGTTCTTC. Its protein product is CASSSVAGGVYEQFF.

This clonotype appeared many times. The chain couples TRBV2 to TRBJ2-7, with a tentative D call TRBD1 (6 bases). Germline CDR1 reads SNHLY; CDR2 reads FYNNEI. CDR3 length equals 12 residues. Trimming pared 6 bases from V and 4 bases from J, leaving 10 bases between. CDR3 DNA sequence: TGTGCCAGCAGCAAGACAGGATACGAGCAGTACTTC. Protein product: CASSKTGYEQYF.

This clonotype was seen at least ten times. The chain joins TRBV12-3 or TRBV12-4 to TRBJ2-3; unclear D gene. The CDR3 is 12 amino acids. Trimming stripped 8 bases from V and 4 bases from J, with 10 bases between. CDR3 DNA sequence: TGTGCCAGCTCGTTACGGCCAGATACGCAGTATTTT. This translates into CASSLRPDTQYF.

This clonotype was picked up many times. The genes are TRBV20-1 and TRBJ1-4, with 10 bases matching TRBD1. Trimming took 6 bases from V and 8 from J; bases not matched to a gene: 9. The CDR3 is 14 amino acids. Germline-derived CDR1 and CDR2 are DFQATT and SNEGSKA (reference sequence). As DNA, the CDR3 is TGCAGTGCGAATTGGGACAGGGGTCGGGAAAAACTGTTTTTT. Protein product: CSANWDRGREKLFF.

In its sample, this clonotype was seen many times. This chain links TRBV5-1 with TRBJ1-6; D might be TRBD1 (6 bases). The germline gives CDR1 SGHRS, CDR2 YFSETQ. The CDR3 consists of 15 residues. Deletions cut 4 bases from V and 10 bases from J, with 18 bases between. For the CDR3, the DNA is TGCGCCAGCAGCGCGGTATCGGGGGGCGGCTCACCCCTCCACTTT. It specifies CASSAVSGGGSPLHF.

This clonotype was seen repeatedly, ten times or more. The gene calls are TRBV12-3 or TRBV12-4 and TRBJ1-6; TRBD1 matches at 8 bases. Trimming at V came to 6 bases and at J to 9 bases, leaving 10 bases not matched to a gene. The CDR3 spans 15 residues. The CDR3 region is CASRLGQGASSPLHF. For the CDR3, the DNA is TGTGCCAGCAGACTAGGACAGGGAGCGAGTTCACCCCTCCACTTT.

In its sample, this clonotype was seen many times. The gene calls are TRBV5-5 and TRBJ1-6, with 7 bases identical to TRBD1. V lost 3 bases and J lost 7; bases outside the gene matches: 10. Germline-derived CDR1 and CDR2 are SGHKS and YYEKEE (reference sequence). The CDR3 is 16 residues long. In DNA, the CDR3 is TGTGCCAGCAGCTCGACAGGGTTAGTCGGGAATTCACCCCTCCACTTT. Residues: CASSSTGLVGNSPLHF.

This clonotype has at least ten counts. The rearrangement uses TRBV5-5 and TRBJ1-5; D unclear. Germline V CDR1 and CDR2: SGHKS, YYEKEE (reference sequence). V lost 0 bases to trimming and J lost 12 bases, with 13 bases between them. The CDR3 length is 13 residues. CDR3 in DNA: TGTGCCAGCAGCTTGGGTACGGCATCGAACCAGCATTTT. Translated: CASSLGTASNQHF.

In its sample, this clonotype was seen many times. This chain joins TRBV20-1 and TRBJ1-1; TRBD1 is a possible D gene (6 bases). Trimming shortened V by 6 bases and J by 1 base, and 12 bases separated the two germline ends. Germline V gives CDR1 DFQATT, CDR2 SNEGSKA (reference sequence). There are 13 residues in the CDR3. CDR3 sequence reads: CSARDTSNTEAFF. The CDR3 region has the DNA TGCAGTGCGCGGGACACCTCGAACACTGAAGCTTTCTTT.

This clonotype has a count of ten or more. The CDR3 is CSARGPDITKGTETQYF. The DNA of the CDR3 is TGCAGTGCTAGGGGACCGGACATCACAAAAGGAACTGAGACCCAGTACTTC. This chain joins TRBV20-1 and TRBJ2-5; tentatively, D is TRBD1 or TRBD2 (5 bases each). Deletions cut 3 bases from V and 5 bases from J, with 25 bases between. Germline loops: CDR1 DFQATT, CDR2 SNEGSKA (reference sequence). This CDR3 is 17 amino acids long.

This clonotype was seen repeatedly, ten times or more. The rearrangement joins TRBV11-3 to TRBJ2-2, with D possibly matching TRBD1 (5 bases). The CDR3 is 14 amino acids. Germline V CDR1 and CDR2: SGHNT, YENEEA. Trimming removed 4 bases from V and 6 bases from J, with 12 bases in between. This chain's CDR3 is CASSSAGSSGELFF. The CDR3 region has the DNA TGTGCCAGCAGCTCTGCAGGGTCGTCCGGGGAGCTGTTTTTT.

This clonotype was observed a handful of times. A much larger clone differs by one base, so this may be a read error. The chain joins TRBV6-5 to TRBJ1-1, with D possibly TRBD1 on 5 matching bases. Germline V lookup: CDR1 MNHEY, CDR2 SVGAGI. The CDR3 spans 15 residues. Written as DNA, the CDR3 is TGTACCAGCAGTTACGTCGGGGGTATGAACACTGAAGCTTTCTTT. This translates into CTSSYVGGMNTEAFF.

The chain has TRBV20-1 and TRBJ2-2, with 7 bases lining up with TRBD1. Per the germline V gene, CDR1 is DFQATT and CDR2 is SNEGSKA (reference sequence). V was pared by 5 bases and J by 5 bases, with 8 bases of the junction left unmatched. CDR3 length equals 14 residues. This CDR3 is CSASIRQGTGELFF. The CDR3, as DNA: TGCAGTGCTTCAATTAGACAGGGTACCGGGGAGCTGTTTTTT.

Ten or more counts support this clonotype. The chain recombines TRBV4-2 with TRBJ1-1; no definite D call. V was trimmed by 1 base and J by 0 bases, leaving 15 bases between them. CDR1 and CDR2 (germline): LGHNA, YNFKEQ. This CDR3 has 17 residues. This chain's CDR3 is CASSQGGFEAMNTEAFF. The CDR3 DNA sequence: TGTGCCAGCAGCCAAGGGGGTTTCGAGGCCATGAACACTGAAGCTTTCTTT.

V usage is TRBV4-2 and J usage is TRBJ2-7; no clear D. Germline values: CDR1 LGHNA, CDR2 YNFKEQ. Trimming took 4 bases from V and 6 from J, leaving 13 bases between them. The CDR3 has 13 residues. In nucleotides, the CDR3 is TGTGCCAGCAGCCCTGGGCCCCCGTGCGAGCAGTACTTC. Its translation is CASSPGPPCEQYF.

This clonotype was seen only a few times. V usage is TRBV19 and J usage is TRBJ1-1; D remains ambiguous. The length of the CDR3 is 15 residues. Germline V gives CDR1 LNHDA, CDR2 SQIVND (reference sequence). V was pared by 5 bases and J by 1 base, with 14 bases between. The CDR3 DNA sequence: TGTGCCAGTAGTCTAACCCCAGGTACGAACACTGAAGCTTTCTTT. This codes for CASSLTPGTNTEAFF.

In its sample, this clonotype was seen many times. The chain uses TRBV6-1 and TRBJ1-2, with 7 bases aligning to TRBD1. V gave up 7 bases and J gave up 5 bases; unmatched junction bases: 16. The CDR3 is 16 amino acids. Germline CDR1 and CDR2: MNHNS and SASEGT. CDR3 coding DNA: TGTGCCAGCACCCAGGACGGGACAGATGCCGCTTATGGCTACACCTTC. Translation: CASTQDGTDAAYGYTF.

This clonotype was observed at least ten times. The chain is built from TRBV20-1 and TRBJ2-3; a weak D match, TRBD2 (6 bases). Per the germline V gene, CDR1 is DFQATT and CDR2 is SNEGSKA (reference sequence). The CDR3 consists of 15 residues. V was pared by 5 bases and J by 8 bases, with 23 bases between. Here the CDR3 DNA reads TGCAGTGCTCAGTCCGGGACTTCCTCAAAGGGTACGCAGTATTTT. Its translation: CSAQSGTSSKGTQYF.

This clonotype was seen ten or more times. The chain carries TRBV12-3 or TRBV12-4 and TRBJ1-1; TRBD1 agrees at 11 bases. V shed 8 bases and J 4 bases; nucleotides not matched to a gene: 0. This CDR3 comprises 12 residues. This CDR3 is CASGQGATEAFF. The CDR3 bases are TGTGCCAGCGGACAGGGGGCCACTGAAGCTTTCTTT.

This clonotype was counted ten times or more. The V and J genes are TRBV12-3 or TRBV12-4 and TRBJ2-3, with 13 bases fitting TRBD2. The CDR3 is made up of 19 amino acids. The J segment lost 2 bases and the V segment lost 6 bases, leaving 14 bases of the junction unmatched. The CDR3: CASSTLNGTSGVYTDTQYF. The CDR3 DNA follows: TGTGCCAGCAGCACACTTAACGGGACTAGCGGGGTCTACACAGATACGCAGTATTTT.

Regarding this clonotype: This may be a read error: a much more frequent sequence differs by one nucleotide. V gene TRBV3-1 combines with J gene TRBJ1-2; D remains unclear. CDR1 LGHDT and CDR2 YNNKEL come from the germline V gene (reference sequence). This CDR3 spans 14 amino acids. CDR3 protein: CVSSQFLGDYGYTF. CDR3 bases: TGTGTCAGCAGCCAATTTCTCGGGGATTATGGCTACACCTTC.

This clonotype has at least ten counts. J is TRBJ2-6 and V is TRBV5-1, with D maybe TRBD2 (6 bases). V lost 3 bases and J 0 bases, leaving 19 bases between the germline ends. Germline V gives CDR1 SGHRS, CDR2 YFSETQ. The CDR3 sequence is 19 residues long. The CDR3 DNA is TGCGCCAGCAGCTCCCAGTATAGCGGTTCGAGCTCTGGGGCCAACGTCCTGACTTTC. This encodes CASSSQYSGSSSGANVLTF. Full variable domain (missing parts from reference TRBV5-1 and TRBJ2-6): KAGVTQTPRYLIKTRGQQVTLSCSPISGHRSVSWYQQTPGQGLQFLFEYFSETQRNKGNFPGRFSGRQFSNSRSEMNVSTLELGDSALYLCASSSQYSGSSSGANVLTFGAGSRLTVL.